Shown below are 15 T cell receptor beta chains from a single sample sequenced in a study of tumor and adjacent non-tumor tissue in lung cancer. This sample's RNA came from whole unsorted tissue. TCRbeta libraries were built with three rounds of nested PCR, modified from ARM-PCR. Using its own MiXCR run on the multiplex PCR reads, TCRdb lists one record per CDR3 protein. The table lists under 150,000 distinct CDR3 sequences, roughly 70% of them singletons. Sequenced input: lung tumor tissue. Receptors were obtained from a man aged 55 to 70 with small cell lung cancer.

About this clonotype: Likely a read error: the CDR3 ends without its conserved phenylalanine or tryptophan. The V gene is TRBV4-2, the J gene TRBJ1-5; D not certain. In germline, CDR1 is LGHNA, CDR2 YNFKEQ. The CDR3 has 15 residues. The V end was cut by 8 bases, the J end by 1 base, with 15 bases between. Here the CDR3 DNA reads TGTGCCAGCCGCCGCGATCTGGGGAGCAATCAGCCCCAGCATCTT. Translation: CASRRDLGSNQPQHL.

With regard to this clonotype: At one end, the junction sequence differs from germline, possibly due to a read error. The rearrangement joins TRBV4-1 to TRBJ2-1; D not certain. The CDR3 contains 16 residues. The germline V gene encodes CDR1 MGHRA and CDR2 YSYEKL. CDR3 loop: CASSQFDNPSYIEQFF. DNA for the CDR3: TGCGCCAGCAGCCAATTCGACAATCCTTCCTACATTGAGCAGTTCTTC.

A remark on this clonotype: The junction differs from germline at one of its ends, possibly a read error. This chain's CDR3 is CTASRPGLGQETQYF. The CDR3 DNA sequence: TGCACTGCTAGTCGTCCGGGACTCGGACAAGAGACCCAGTACTTC. The rearrangement uses TRBV20-1 and TRBJ2-5; D may be TRBD2 (6 bases). CDR1 and CDR2 (germline): DFQATT, SNEGSKA (reference sequence). CDR3 length: 15 amino acids.

Comments on this clonotype: Since no conserved phenylalanine or tryptophan closes the CDR3, a read error is the likely cause. The chain uses TRBV20-1 and TRBJ2-1; the D gene is possibly TRBD1 (7 bases). The V end lost 3 bases, the J end lost 3 bases, and 18 bases lay between the germline ends. CDR1 and CDR2 from the germline V gene are DFQATT and SNEGSKA (reference sequence). The CDR3 is 16 amino acids. DNA of the CDR3: TGCAGTGCTAGGGGTACCACAGGGGAGGACTACAATGAGCAGTTCCTC. Translated: CSARGTTGEDYNEQFL.

The chain has TRBV20-1 and TRBJ1-1, with D possibly being TRBD1 (5 bases). Germline CDR1 and CDR2: DFQATT and SNEGSKA (reference sequence). Trimming took off 2 bases at V and 0 bases at J, with 10 bases between the two ends. There are 14 residues in the CDR3. The CDR3 spells CSARQGNMNTEAFF. The CDR3 region has the DNA TGCAGTGCTAGACAGGGAAACATGAACACTGAAGCTTTCTTT.

This sequence joins TRBV20-1 and TRBJ1-2; D gene ambiguous. Germline CDR1 DFQATT, CDR2 SNEGSKA (reference sequence). Trimming stripped 4 bases from V and 2 bases from J, with 11 bases between. This CDR3 spans 13 amino acids. CDR3 in DNA: TGCAGTGCTACCCACACCTCAAACTATGGCTACACCTTC. It encodes CSATHTSNYGYTF.

CDR3 loop: CASSYSGWSWEQYV. Written as DNA, the CDR3 is TGTGCCAGCAGTTACTCGGGGTGGTCGTGGGAGCAGTACGTC. The chain employs TRBV6-5 and TRBJ2-7; D not resolved. CDR1 and CDR2 (germline): MNHEY, SVGAGI. This CDR3 is 14 amino acids long. Trimming removed 0 bases from V and 7 bases from J, with 13 bases in between.

The chain combines TRBV11-2 with TRBJ2-5, with a weak D call TRBD2 (5 bases). This CDR3 is built from 12 residues. The germline V gene encodes CDR1 SGHAT and CDR2 FQNNGV. The CDR3: CASCVTWTQEYF. The CDR3 nucleotides read TGTGCTAGCTGCGTAACCTGGACTCAAGAATACTTC. Supplemented by reference TRBV11-2 and TRBJ2-5, the full variable domain reads EAGVAQSPRYKIIEKRQSVAFWCNPISGHATLYWYQQILGQGPKLLIQFQNNGVVDDSQLPKDRFSAERLKGVDSTLKIQPAKLEDSAVYLCASCVTWTQEYFGPGTRLLVL.

The rearrangement joins TRBV11-2 to TRBJ2-7, with 10 nucleotides matching TRBD2. Germline-derived CDR1 and CDR2 are SGHAT and FQNNGV. This CDR3 has 15 residues. The CDR3 loop reads CASGLGSSGSHEQYV. Here the CDR3 DNA reads TGTGCCAGCGGCTTAGGATCTAGCGGGAGCCACGAACAGTACGTC.

This chain joins TRBV7-3 and TRBJ2-1; the D gene is possibly TRBD2 (5 bases). The CDR3 is 18 amino acids. V shed 2 bases and J shed 2 bases, with 19 bases lying between them. The germline CDR1 and CDR2 sequences are SGHTA and FQGTGA. CDR3 sequence reads: CASSLLPLAQDPYNEQFF. CDR3 in DNA: TGTGCCAGCAGCTTACTACCCCTAGCTCAAGACCCCTACAATGAGCAGTTCTTC.

The chain employs TRBV11-2 and TRBJ2-3, with D hard to call. CDR1 is SGHAT, CDR2 FQNNGV, per germline. Trimming removed 4 bases at V and 6 bases at J, with 11 bases between. CDR3 length: 13 residues. CDR3 sequence reads: CASSSLLPDTQYF. The CDR3 region has the DNA TGTGCCAGCAGCTCCCTCCTGCCGGATACGCAGTATTTT.

The sample holds a few counts of this clonotype. V usage is TRBV4-1 and J usage is TRBJ2-7; D not certain. The V gene's germline CDR1 is MGHRA and CDR2 YSYEKL. The length of the CDR3 is 16 residues. Trimming cost V 0 bases and J 4 bases, with 16 bases left between them. The DNA for the CDR3 is TGCGCCAGCAGCCAAGATTGGCTAGGCTCCCATTACGAGCAGTACTTC. Encoded protein: CASSQDWLGSHYEQYF.

The chain employs TRBV13 and TRBJ2-7, with 7 positions matching TRBD1. Trimming took 8 bases from V and 0 from J; bases not matched to a gene: 4. The CDR3 covers 13 residues. Germline V CDR1 and CDR2: PRHDT, FYEKMQ (reference sequence). DNA for the CDR3: TGTGCCAGCGTGAGACAGGGCTCCTACGAGCAGTACTTC. This translates into CASVRQGSYEQYF.

With respect to this clonotype: One end of the junction fails to match germline, which may point to a read error. The CDR3 is CASSFISTDTQYF. CDR3 bases: TGTGCCAGCAGTTTTATTAGCACAGATACACAGTATTTT. The V call is TRBV11-2, the J call TRBJ2-3; no clear D. The CDR3 extends over 13 amino acids. The germline gives CDR1 SGHAT, CDR2 FQNNGV. Filled out from reference TRBV11-2 and TRBJ2-3, the complete variable domain reads EAGVAQSPRYKIIEKRQSVAFWCNPISGHATLYWYQQILGQGPKLLIQFQNNGVVDDSQLPKDRFSAERLKGVDSTLKIQPAKLEDSAVYLCASSFISTDTQYFGPGTRLTVL.

A word on this clonotype: The junction departs from germline at one end; a sequencing error may be responsible. The chain employs TRBV20-1 and TRBJ1-6; D might be TRBD1 (6 bases). Germline lookup yields CDR1 DFQATT and CDR2 SNEGSKA (reference sequence). This CDR3 region has 14 residues. The CDR3 spells CSARGAGANSRLHF. CDR3 bases: TGCAGTGCTAGAGGTGCAGGGGCGAATTCACGCCTCCACTTT.